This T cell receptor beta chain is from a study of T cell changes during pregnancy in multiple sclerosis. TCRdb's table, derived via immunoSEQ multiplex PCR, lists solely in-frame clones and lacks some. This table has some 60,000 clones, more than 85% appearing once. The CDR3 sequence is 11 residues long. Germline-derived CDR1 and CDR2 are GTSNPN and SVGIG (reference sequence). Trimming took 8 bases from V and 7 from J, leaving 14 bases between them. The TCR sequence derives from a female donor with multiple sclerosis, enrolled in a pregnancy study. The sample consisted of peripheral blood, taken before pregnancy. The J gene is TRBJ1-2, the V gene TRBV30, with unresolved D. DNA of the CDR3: TGTGCCCGCCGGGGTAGGTCTGGCTACACCTTC. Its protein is CARRGRSGYTF.